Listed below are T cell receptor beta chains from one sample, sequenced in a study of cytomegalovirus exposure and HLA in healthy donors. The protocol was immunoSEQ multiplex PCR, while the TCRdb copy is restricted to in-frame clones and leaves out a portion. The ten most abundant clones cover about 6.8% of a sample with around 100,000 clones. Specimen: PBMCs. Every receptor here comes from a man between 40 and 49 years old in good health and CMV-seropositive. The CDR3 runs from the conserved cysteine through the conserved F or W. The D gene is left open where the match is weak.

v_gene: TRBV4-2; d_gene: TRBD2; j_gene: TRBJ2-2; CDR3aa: CASSPVGMTSGPGNTGELFF; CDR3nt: TGTGCCAGCAGCCCCGTAGGAATGACTAGCGGGCCTGGGAACACCGGGGAGCTGTTTTTT
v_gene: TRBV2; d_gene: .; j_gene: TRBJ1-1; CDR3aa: CASRVGRRDTEAFF; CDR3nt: TGTGCCAGCAGAGTTGGCAGGAGGGACACTGAAGCTTTCTTT
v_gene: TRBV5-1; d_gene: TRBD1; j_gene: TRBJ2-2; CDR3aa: CASSLEGQGAGELFF; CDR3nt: TGCGCCAGCAGCTTGGAGGGACAGGGGGCCGGGGAGCTGTTTTTT
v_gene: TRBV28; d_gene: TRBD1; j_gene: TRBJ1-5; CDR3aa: CASSLTGGWQPQHF; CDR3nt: TGTGCCAGCAGTTTGACAGGGGGATGGCAGCCCCAGCATTTT
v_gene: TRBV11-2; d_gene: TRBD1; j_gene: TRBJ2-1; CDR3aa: CASSLTPTGQVYNEQFF; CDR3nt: TGTGCCAGCAGCCTTACCCCGACGGGACAGGTTTACAATGAGCAGTTCTTC
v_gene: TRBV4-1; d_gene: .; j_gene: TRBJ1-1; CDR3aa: CASSLDRQNTEAFF; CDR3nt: TGCGCCAGCAGCCTTGACAGACAGAACACTGAAGCTTTCTTT
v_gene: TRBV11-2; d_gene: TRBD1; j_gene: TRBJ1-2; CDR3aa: CASSFVGQGYGYTF; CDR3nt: TGTGCCAGCAGCTTTGTGGGACAGGGGTATGGCTACACCTTC
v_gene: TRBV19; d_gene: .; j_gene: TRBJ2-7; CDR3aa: CASSGQGGLYEQYF; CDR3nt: TGTGCCAGTAGTGGCCAGGGGGGACTCTACGAGCAGTACTTC
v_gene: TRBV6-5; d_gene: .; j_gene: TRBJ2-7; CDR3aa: CASSDFYEQYF; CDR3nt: TGTGCCAGCTCGGACTTCTACGAGCAGTACTTC
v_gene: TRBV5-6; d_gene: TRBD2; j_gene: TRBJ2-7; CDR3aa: CASSLDPSGIYEQYF; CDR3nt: TGTGCCAGCAGCTTGGATCCTAGCGGGATATACGAGCAGTACTTC
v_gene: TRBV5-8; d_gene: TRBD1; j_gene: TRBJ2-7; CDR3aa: CASSLTQTGGLYEQYF; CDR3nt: TGTGCCAGCAGCCTTACACAAACAGGGGGCCTCTACGAGCAGTACTTC
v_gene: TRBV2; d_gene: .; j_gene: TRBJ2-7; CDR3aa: CATFGEVYEQYF; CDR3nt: TGTGCCACCTTCGGGGAGGTTTACGAGCAGTACTTC
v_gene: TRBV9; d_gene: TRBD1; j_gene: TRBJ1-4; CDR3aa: CASSPSDRAYGNEKLFF; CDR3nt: TGTGCCAGCAGCCCGTCGGACAGGGCCTACGGTAATGAAAAACTGTTTTTT
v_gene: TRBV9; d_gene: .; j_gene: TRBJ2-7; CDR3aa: CASSVGGGIFTYEQYF; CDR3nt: TGTGCCAGCAGCGTAGGGGGCGGGATCTTCACCTACGAGCAGTACTTC
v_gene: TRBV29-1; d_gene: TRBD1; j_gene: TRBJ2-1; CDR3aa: CSGGTGYNEQFF; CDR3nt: TGCAGCGGCGGGACAGGGTACAATGAGCAGTTCTTC
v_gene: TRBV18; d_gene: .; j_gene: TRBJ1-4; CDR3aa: CASSPAATNEKLFF; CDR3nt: TGTGCCAGCTCACCAGCAGCAACTAATGAAAAACTGTTTTTT
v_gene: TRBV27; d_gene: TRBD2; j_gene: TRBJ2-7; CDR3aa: CASSSRGTTLPGEQYF; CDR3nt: TGTGCCAGCAGCAGTCGGGGGACTACCCTACCAGGCGAGCAGTACTTC
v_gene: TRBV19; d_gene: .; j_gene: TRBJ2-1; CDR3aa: CASRQTGVYNEQFF; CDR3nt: TGTGCCAGTAGACAGACGGGAGTTTACAATGAGCAGTTCTTC
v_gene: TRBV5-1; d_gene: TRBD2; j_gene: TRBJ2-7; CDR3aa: CASSFGLAGGYEQYF; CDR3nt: TGCGCCAGCAGCTTTGGACTAGCGGGAGGCTACGAGCAGTACTTC
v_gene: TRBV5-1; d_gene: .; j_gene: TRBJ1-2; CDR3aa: CASSLAPRGGYTF; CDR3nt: TGCGCCAGCAGCTTGGCCCCCAGGGGTGGCTACACCTTC
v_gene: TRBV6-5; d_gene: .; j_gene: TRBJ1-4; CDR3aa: CASRSQGEKLFF; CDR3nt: TGTGCCAGCAGGTCCCAGGGGGAAAAACTGTTTTTT
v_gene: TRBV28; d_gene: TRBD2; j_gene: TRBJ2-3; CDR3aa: CASRTSLGAGEGDTQYF; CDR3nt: TGTGCCAGCAGAACCTCTTTAGGGGCGGGAGAGGGAGATACGCAGTATTTT
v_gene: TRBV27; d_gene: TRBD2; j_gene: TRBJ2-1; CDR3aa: CASTTQAGLAVYNEQFF; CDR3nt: TGTGCCAGCACCACGCAGGCGGGACTAGCGGTCTACAATGAGCAGTTCTTC
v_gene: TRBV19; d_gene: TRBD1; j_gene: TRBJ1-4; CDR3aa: CASSSTGAGGEKLFF; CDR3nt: TGTGCCAGTAGTAGCACAGGGGCCGGAGGAGAAAAACTGTTTTTT
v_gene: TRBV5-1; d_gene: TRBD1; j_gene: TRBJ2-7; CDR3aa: CASSLEGARPNEQYF; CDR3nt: TGCGCCAGCAGCCTTGAGGGGGCTCGCCCTAATGAGCAGTACTTC
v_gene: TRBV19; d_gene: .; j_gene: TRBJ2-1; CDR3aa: CASSPPYNSYNEQFF; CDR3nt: TGTGCCAGTAGTCCACCTTACAACTCCTACAATGAGCAGTTCTTC
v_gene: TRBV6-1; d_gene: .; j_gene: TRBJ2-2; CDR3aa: CASSSYTGELFF; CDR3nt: TGTGCCAGCAGTTCTTACACCGGGGAGCTGTTTTTT
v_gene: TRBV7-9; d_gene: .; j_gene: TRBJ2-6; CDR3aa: CASSRRGQGSGANVLTF; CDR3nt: TGTGCCAGCAGCCGCCGGGGACAAGGCTCTGGGGCCAACGTCCTGACTTTC
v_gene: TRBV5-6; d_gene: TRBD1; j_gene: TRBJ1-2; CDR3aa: CASSYRTGSYGYTF; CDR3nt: TGTGCCAGCAGCTACCGGACAGGGAGCTATGGCTACACCTTC
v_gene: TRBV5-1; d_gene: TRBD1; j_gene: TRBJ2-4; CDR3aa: CASSFSGQGEYF; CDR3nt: TGCGCCAGCAGCTTCTCCGGGCAGGGGGAGTACTTC
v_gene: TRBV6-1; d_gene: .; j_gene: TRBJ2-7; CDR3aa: CASKLVFSYEQYF; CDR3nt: TGTGCCAGCAAATTGGTTTTTTCCTACGAGCAGTACTTC
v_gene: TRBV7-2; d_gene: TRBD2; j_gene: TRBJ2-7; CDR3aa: CASSLVVGTSGYEQYF; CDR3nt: TGTGCCAGCAGCTTAGTAGTGGGGACTAGCGGCTACGAGCAGTACTTC
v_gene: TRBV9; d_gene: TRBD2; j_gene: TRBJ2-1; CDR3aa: CASSPREGLSYNEQFF; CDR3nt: TGTGCCAGCAGCCCTCGGGAGGGCCTCTCCTACAATGAGCAGTTCTTC
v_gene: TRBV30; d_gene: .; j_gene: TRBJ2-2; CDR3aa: CARRGTRTGELFF; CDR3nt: TGTGCCCGGAGAGGGACTCGCACCGGGGAGCTGTTTTTT
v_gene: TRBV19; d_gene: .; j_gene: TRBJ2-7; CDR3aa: CASNPTGYYEQYF; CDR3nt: TGTGCCAGTAATCCCACAGGGTACTACGAGCAGTACTTC
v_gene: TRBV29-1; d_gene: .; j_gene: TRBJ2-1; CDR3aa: CSVEGLAREGIFNEQFF; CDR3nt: TGCAGCGTTGAGGGGCTAGCGCGAGAGGGGATTTTCAATGAGCAGTTCTTC
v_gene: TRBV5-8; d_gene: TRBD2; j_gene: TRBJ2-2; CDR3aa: CASSLVAGVGTGELFF; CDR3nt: TGTGCCAGCAGCTTGGTAGCGGGAGTCGGCACCGGGGAGCTGTTTTTT
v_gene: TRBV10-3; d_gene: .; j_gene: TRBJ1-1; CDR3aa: CAISARVTNTEAFF; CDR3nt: TGTGCCATCAGTGCCAGGGTTACGAACACTGAAGCTTTCTTT
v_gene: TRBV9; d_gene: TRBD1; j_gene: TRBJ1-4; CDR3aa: CASSPRGQGREKLFF; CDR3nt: TGTGCCAGCAGCCCCCGAGGACAGGGTCGCGAAAAACTGTTTTTT
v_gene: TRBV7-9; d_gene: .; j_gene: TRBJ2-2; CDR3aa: CASSLAGAAHTGELFF; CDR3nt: TGTGCCAGCAGCTTAGCAGGGGCTGCGCACACCGGGGAGCTGTTTTTT
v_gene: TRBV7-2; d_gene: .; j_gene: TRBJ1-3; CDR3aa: CASSSAGGAGNTIYF; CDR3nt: TGTGCCAGCAGCTCAGCGGGCGGGGCGGGAAACACCATATATTTT
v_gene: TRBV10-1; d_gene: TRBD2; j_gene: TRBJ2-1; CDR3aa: CASSVGLESYNEQFF; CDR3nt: TGCGCCAGCAGTGTGGGACTAGAATCGTACAATGAGCAGTTCTTC
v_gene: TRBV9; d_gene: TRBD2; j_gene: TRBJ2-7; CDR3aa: CASSVASGPAYEQYF; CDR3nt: TGTGCCAGCAGCGTAGCTAGCGGGCCCGCCTACGAGCAGTACTTC
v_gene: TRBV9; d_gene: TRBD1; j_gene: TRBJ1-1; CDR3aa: CASSVGGTGGRNTEAFF; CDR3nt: TGTGCCAGCAGCGTAGGGGGGACAGGGGGCAGGAACACTGAAGCTTTCTTT
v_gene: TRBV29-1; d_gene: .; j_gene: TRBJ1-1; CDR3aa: CSSFGEHTEAFF; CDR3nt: TGCAGCTCATTCGGGGAGCACACTGAAGCTTTCTTT
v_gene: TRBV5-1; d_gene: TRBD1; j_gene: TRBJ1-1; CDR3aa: CASSLKTGGANTEAFF; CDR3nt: TGCGCCAGCAGCCTAAAAACAGGGGGCGCGAACACTGAAGCTTTCTTT
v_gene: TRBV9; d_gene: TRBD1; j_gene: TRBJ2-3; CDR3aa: CASSVGQGIGTDTQYF; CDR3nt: TGTGCCAGCAGCGTAGGACAGGGAATTGGCACAGATACGCAGTATTTT
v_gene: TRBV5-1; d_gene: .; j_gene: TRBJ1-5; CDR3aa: CASSLAGGSNQPQHF; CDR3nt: TGCGCCAGCAGCTTGGCAGGAGGGAGCAATCAGCCCCAGCATTTT